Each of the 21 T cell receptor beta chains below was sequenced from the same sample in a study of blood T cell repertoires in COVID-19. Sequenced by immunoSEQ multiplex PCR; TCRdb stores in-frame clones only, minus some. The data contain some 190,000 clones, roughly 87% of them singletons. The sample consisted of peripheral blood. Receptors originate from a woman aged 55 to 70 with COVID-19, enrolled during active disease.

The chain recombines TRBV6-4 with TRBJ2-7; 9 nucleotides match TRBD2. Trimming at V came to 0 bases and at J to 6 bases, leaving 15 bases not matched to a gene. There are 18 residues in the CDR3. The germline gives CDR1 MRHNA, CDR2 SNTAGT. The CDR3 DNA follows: TGTGCCAGCAGTGACTCGAGTCTGAGGGGCGGGAGGGCCGGCGAGCAGTACTTC. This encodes CASSDSSLRGGRAGEQYF.

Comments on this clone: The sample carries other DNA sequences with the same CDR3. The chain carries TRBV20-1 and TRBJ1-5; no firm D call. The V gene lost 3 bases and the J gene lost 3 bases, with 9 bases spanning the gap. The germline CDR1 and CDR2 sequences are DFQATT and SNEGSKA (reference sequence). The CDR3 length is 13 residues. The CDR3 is CSASRQDNQPQHF. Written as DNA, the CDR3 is TGCAGTGCTAGTCGGCAGGACAATCAGCCCCAGCATTTT.

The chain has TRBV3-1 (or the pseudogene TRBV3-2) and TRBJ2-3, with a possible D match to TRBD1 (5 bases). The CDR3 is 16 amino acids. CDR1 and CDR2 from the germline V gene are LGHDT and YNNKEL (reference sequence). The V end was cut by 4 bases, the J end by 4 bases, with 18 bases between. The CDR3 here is CASSRDFGHSADTQYF. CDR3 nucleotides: TGTGCCAGCAGCCGCGACTTTGGACACTCGGCAGATACGCAGTATTTT.

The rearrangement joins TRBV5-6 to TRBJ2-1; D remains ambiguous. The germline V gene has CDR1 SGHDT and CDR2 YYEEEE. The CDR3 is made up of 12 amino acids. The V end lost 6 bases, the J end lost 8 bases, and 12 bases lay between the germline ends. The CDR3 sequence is CASTLYGDEQFF. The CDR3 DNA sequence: TGTGCCAGCACCCTGTACGGAGATGAGCAGTTCTTC.

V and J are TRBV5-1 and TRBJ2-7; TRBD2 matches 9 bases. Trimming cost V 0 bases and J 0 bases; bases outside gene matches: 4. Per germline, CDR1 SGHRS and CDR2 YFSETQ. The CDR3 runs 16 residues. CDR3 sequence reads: CASSLEISGSSYEQYF. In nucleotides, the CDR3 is TGCGCCAGCAGCTTGGAAATTAGCGGGAGCTCCTACGAGCAGTACTTC.

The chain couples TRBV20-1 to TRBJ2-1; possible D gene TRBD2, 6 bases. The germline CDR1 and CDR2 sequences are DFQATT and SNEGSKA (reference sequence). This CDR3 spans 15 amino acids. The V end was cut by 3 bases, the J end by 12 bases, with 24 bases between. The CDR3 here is CSASEGRELLKGQFF. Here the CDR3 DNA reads TGCAGTGCTAGTGAGGGACGGGAGCTCCTCAAGGGGCAGTTCTTC.

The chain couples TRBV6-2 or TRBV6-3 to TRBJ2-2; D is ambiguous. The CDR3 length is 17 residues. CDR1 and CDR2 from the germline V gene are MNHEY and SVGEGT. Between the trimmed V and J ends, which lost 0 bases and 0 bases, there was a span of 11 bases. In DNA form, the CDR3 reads TGTGCCAGCAGTTACTCGTCGTCTTCGGCGAACACCGGGGAGCTGTTTTTT. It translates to CASSYSSSSANTGELFF.

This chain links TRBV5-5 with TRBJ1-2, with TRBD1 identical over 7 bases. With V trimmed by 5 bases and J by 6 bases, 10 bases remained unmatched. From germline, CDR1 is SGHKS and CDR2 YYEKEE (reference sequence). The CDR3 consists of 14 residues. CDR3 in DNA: TGTGCCAGCAGTAAAATTGGGACAGTCCATGGCTACACCTTC. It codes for CASSKIGTVHGYTF.

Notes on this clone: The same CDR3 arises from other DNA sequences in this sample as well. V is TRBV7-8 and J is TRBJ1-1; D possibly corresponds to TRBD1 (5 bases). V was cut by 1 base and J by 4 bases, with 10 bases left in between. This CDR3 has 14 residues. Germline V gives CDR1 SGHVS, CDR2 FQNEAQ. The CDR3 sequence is CASSLDGGGTEAFF. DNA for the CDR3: TGTGCCAGCAGCTTAGACGGGGGTGGCACTGAAGCTTTCTTT.

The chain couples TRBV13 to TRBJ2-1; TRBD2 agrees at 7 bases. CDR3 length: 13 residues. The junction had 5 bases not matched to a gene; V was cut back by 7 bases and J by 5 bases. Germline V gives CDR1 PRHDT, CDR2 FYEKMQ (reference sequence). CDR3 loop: CASTERGHNEQFF. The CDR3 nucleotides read TGTGCCAGCACCGAGCGGGGCCACAATGAGCAGTTCTTC.

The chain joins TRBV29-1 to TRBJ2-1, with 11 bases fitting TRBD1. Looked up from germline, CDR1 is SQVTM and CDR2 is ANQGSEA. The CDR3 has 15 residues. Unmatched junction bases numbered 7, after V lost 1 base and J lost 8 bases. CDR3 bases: TGCAGCGTTGAAGGGGGACAGGGGGGCGGCGATGAGCAGTTCTTC. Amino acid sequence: CSVEGGQGGGDEQFF.

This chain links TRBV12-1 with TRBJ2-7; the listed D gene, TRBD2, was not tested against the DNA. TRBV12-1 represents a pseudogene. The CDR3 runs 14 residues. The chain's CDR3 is CASSFGLAGDEQYF. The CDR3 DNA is TGTGCCAGCAGCTTTGGGCTAGCGGGGGACGAGCAGTACTTC.

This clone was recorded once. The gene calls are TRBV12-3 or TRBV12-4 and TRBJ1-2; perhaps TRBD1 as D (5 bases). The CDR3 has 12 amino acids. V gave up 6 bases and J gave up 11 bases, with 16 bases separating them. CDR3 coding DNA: TGTGCCAGCAGCAGGGCAACCGGAGGGTACACCTTC. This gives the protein CASSRATGGYTF.

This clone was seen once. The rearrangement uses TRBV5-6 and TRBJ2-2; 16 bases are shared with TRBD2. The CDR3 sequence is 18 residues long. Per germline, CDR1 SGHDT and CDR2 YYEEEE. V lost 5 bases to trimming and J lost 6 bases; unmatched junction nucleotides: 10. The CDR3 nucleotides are TGTGCCAGCAGTTGGATATCGGGGACTAGCGGGAGGGCCGGGGAGCTGTTTTTT. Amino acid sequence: CASSWISGTSGRAGELFF.

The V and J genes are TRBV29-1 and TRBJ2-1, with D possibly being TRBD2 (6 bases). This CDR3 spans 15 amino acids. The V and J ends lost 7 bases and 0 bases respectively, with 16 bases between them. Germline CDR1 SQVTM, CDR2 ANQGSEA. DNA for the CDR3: TGCAGCGCTCGCCGGCGGGAAAGCTCCTACAATGAGCAGTTCTTC. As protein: CSARRRESSYNEQFF.

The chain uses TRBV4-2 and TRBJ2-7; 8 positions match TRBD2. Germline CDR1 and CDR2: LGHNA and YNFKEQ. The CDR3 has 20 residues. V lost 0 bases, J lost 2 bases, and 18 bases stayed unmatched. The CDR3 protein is CASSQDQGSQGGRRTYEQYF. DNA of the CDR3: TGTGCCAGCAGCCAAGATCAGGGGTCCCAGGGCGGGAGGCGAACCTACGAGCAGTACTTC.

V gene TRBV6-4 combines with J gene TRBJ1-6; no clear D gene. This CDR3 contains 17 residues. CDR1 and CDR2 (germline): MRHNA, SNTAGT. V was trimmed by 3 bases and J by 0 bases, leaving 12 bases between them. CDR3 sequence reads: CASSETAPGSYNSPLHF. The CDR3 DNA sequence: TGTGCCAGCAGTGAAACAGCCCCAGGCTCCTATAATTCACCCCTCCACTTT.

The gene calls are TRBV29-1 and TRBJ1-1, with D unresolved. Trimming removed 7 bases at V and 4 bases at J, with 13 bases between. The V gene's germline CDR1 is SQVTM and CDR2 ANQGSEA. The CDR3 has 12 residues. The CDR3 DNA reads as TGCAGCGCCGACCCGGGGAGCACTGAAGCTTTCTTT. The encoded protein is CSADPGSTEAFF.

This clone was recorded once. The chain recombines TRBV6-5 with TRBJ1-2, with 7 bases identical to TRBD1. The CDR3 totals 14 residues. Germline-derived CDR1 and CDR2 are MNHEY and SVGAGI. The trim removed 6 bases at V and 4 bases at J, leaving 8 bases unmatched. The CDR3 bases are TGTGCCAGCAGCCCAACTCAGGGGGGCTATGGCTACACCTTC. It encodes CASSPTQGGYGYTF.

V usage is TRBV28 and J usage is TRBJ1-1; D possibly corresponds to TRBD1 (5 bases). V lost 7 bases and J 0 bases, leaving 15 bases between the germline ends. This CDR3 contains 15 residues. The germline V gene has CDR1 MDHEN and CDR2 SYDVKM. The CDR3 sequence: CASTRTLIMNTEAFF. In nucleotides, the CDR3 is TGTGCCAGCACCCGGACACTGATTATGAACACTGAAGCTTTCTTT.

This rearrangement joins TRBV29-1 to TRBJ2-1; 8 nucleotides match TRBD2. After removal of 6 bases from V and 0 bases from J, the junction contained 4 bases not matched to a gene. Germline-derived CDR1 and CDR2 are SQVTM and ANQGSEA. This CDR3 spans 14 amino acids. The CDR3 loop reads CSVKAGASYNEQFF. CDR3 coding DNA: TGCAGCGTGAAAGCGGGAGCCTCCTACAATGAGCAGTTCTTC.